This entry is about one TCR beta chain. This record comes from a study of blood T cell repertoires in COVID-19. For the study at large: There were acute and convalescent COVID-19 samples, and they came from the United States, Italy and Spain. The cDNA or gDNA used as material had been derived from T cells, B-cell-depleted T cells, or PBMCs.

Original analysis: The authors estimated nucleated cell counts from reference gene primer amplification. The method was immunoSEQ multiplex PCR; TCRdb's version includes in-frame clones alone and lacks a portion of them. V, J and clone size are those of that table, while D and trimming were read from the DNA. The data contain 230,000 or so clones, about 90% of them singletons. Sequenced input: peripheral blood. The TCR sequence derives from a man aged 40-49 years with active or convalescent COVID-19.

This CDR3 reads CATPASGCYNEQFF. DNA for the CDR3: TGCGCCACCCCGGCTAGCGGGTGCTACAATGAGCAGTTCTTC. This chain joins TRBV10-1 and TRBJ2-1; 8 nucleotides agree with TRBD2. CDR1 is WNHNN and CDR2 is SYGVQD in the germline V gene (reference sequence). This CDR3 comprises 14 residues. The junction had 8 bases not matched to a gene; V was cut back by 10 bases and J by 3 bases.